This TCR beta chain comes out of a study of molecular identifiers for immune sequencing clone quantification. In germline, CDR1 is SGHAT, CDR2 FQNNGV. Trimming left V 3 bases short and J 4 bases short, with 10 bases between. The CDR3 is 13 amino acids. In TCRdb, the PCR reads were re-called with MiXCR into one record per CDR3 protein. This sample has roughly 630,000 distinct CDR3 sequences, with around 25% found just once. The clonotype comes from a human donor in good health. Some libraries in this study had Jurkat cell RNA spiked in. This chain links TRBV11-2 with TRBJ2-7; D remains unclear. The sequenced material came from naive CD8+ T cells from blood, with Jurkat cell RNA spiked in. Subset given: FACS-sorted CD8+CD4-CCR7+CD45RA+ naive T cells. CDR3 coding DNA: TGTGCCAGCAGCTTTTCCAATAATTACGAGCAGTACTTC. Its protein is CASSFSNNYEQYF.